Sequencing of this T cell receptor beta chain was carried out in a study of T cell repertoires in cytomegalovirus infection. This clonotype was counted many times. Germline CDR1 reads SGHTA; CDR2 reads FQGNSA. CDR3 length: 15 residues. Deletions cut 8 bases from V and 4 bases from J, with 18 bases between. MiXCR, run by TCRdb on the reads, gives a single entry per CDR3 protein. The sample yields about 180,000 distinct CDR3 sequences, around 15% seen once. The sample comprised PBMCs. The clonotype comes from a human donor in good health (CMV status not recorded). Some clones in this sample may be carry-over from other donors' samples. The chain is built from TRBV7-2 and TRBJ1-5; the D is unclear. CDR3 in DNA: TGTGCCAGCCGAGTTGAGGGAGGTGAAAATCAGCCCCAGCATTTT. Translation: CASRVEGGENQPQHF.